The 27 T cell receptor beta chains presented below share a single source sample, sequenced in a study of T cells in Graves' hyperthyroidism and ophthalmopathy. The investigators amplified TCR beta CDR3 regions from RNA transcripts. A set of HTBI primers served as the primers for a first-round RT-PCR of the TCR CDR3. TCRdb called the multiplex PCR reads again in MiXCR, with one record for every CDR3 protein. The table records more than 550,000 distinct CDR3 sequences, roughly 17% of them present only once. The sequenced sample was blood. The source is a man over 45 with Graves' hyperthyroidism.

V and J are TRBV27 and TRBJ2-7; D might be TRBD1 (5 bases). Trimming took 5 bases from V and 0 from J, leaving 17 bases between them. The CDR3 extends over 16 amino acids. The germline CDR1 and CDR2 sequences are MNHEY and SMNVEV (reference sequence). CDR3 in DNA: TGTGCCAGCAGTCCCTACTGGCAGGGCTTCTCCTACGAGCAGTACTTC. This sequence encodes CASSPYWQGFSYEQYF.

A few counts support this clonotype. V is TRBV24-1 and J is TRBJ2-7, with TRBD1 matching over 10 bases. CDR1 KGHDR and CDR2 SFDVKD come from the germline V gene. CDR3 length: 15 residues. V lost 9 bases, J lost 6 bases, and 13 bases stayed unmatched. In DNA, the CDR3 is TGTGCCACCTCTAAATCCGGGACAGGGGCATCCGAGCAGTACTTC. Translating it yields CATSKSGTGASEQYF.

The chain recombines TRBV5-4 with TRBJ2-5; 7 bases map to TRBD1. CDR1 is SGHNT and CDR2 is YYREEE in the germline V gene (reference sequence). V trimming: 3 bases; J trimming: 2 bases; junction bases outside the gene matches: 13. CDR3 length: 17 residues. This chain's CDR3 is CASSSPTGRGPQETQYF. The CDR3 nucleotides read TGTGCCAGCAGCTCCCCGACAGGAAGGGGGCCTCAAGAGACCCAGTACTTC.

The J gene is TRBJ2-7, the V gene TRBV20-1; D not certain. This CDR3 has 14 residues. CDR1 is DFQATT and CDR2 is SNEGSKA in the germline V gene (reference sequence). V was shortened by 0 bases and J by 3 bases, with 12 bases between the two germline ends. The CDR3: CSARDSALDYEQYF. The CDR3 DNA is TGCAGTGCTAGAGATTCGGCCTTAGACTACGAGCAGTACTTC.

The V and J genes are TRBV12-3 or TRBV12-4 and TRBJ1-1; D perhaps matches TRBD1 (5 bases). V gave up 3 bases and J gave up 3 bases, with 11 bases separating them. The CDR3 runs 14 residues. The CDR3: CASSFFQGDTEAFF. The CDR3 DNA follows: TGTGCCAGCAGTTTTTTCCAGGGCGACACTGAAGCTTTCTTT.

There are a few counts of this clonotype. The V call is TRBV5-1, the J call TRBJ2-5; possible D gene TRBD2, 6 bases. The CDR3 is made up of 16 amino acids. Deletions cut 2 bases from V and 1 base from J, with 15 bases between. Germline values: CDR1 SGHRS, CDR2 YFSETQ. CDR3 nucleotides: TGCGCCAGCAGCTTTATTACGAGCGGGCTCCAAGAGACCCAGTACTTC. The encoded protein is CASSFITSGLQETQYF. The variable domain in full, completed from reference TRBV5-1 and TRBJ2-5, reads KAGVTQTPRYLIKTRGQQVTLSCSPISGHRSVSWYQQTPGQGLQFLFEYFSETQRNKGNFPGRFSGRQFSNSRSEMNVSTLELGDSALYLCASSFITSGLQETQYFGPGTRLLVL.

In this sample, this clonotype turned up many times. The chain couples TRBV12-3 or TRBV12-4 to TRBJ1-2, with TRBD1 matching over 8 bases. CDR3 length: 14 residues. J lost 8 bases, V lost 1 base, and 6 bases had no gene match. The CDR3 nucleotides are TGTGCCAGCAGTTTAGGGGCAGGGGGCAGCGGCTACACCTTC. It is translated as CASSLGAGGSGYTF.

The chain joins TRBV6-2 or TRBV6-3 to TRBJ2-4; no definite D call. Trimming took off 6 bases at V and 6 bases at J, with 12 bases between the two ends. The CDR3 has 13 amino acids. CDR1 is MNHEY and CDR2 is SVGEGT in the germline V gene. The CDR3 bases are TGTGCCAGCAGCCCCCCCTCCTCAAACATTCAGTACTTC. Translation gives CASSPPSSNIQYF.

The table lists this clonotype with many counts. The chain has TRBV3-1 and TRBJ2-7; TRBD1 is a possible D gene (6 bases). The V and J ends lost 4 bases and 4 bases respectively, with 17 bases between them. The CDR3 is 15 residues long. Germline V lookup: CDR1 LGHDT, CDR2 YNNKEL (reference sequence). The CDR3 DNA sequence: TGTGCCAGCAGCCCTATGCGCACAGGGAAATACGAGCAGTACTTC. This translates into CASSPMRTGKYEQYF.

This clonotype was found many times. The chain joins TRBV24-1 to TRBJ2-1; 11 positions agree with TRBD2. This CDR3 has 21 amino acids. CDR1 is KGHDR and CDR2 is SFDVKD in the germline V gene. Trimming at V came to 4 bases and at J to 0 bases, leaving 16 bases not matched to a gene. As DNA, the CDR3 is TGTGCCACCAGTGAGAGTAGCGGGAGGGCCTCTGTTTTTGGCTCCTACAATGAGCAGTTCTTC. Residues: CATSESSGRASVFGSYNEQFF.

This clonotype was observed at least ten times. The CDR3 coding sequence is TGTGCCAGCAGCGTAGGGGGGACAGGTAGTTCCTACGAGCAGTACTTC. The encoded protein is CASSVGGTGSSYEQYF. The chain couples TRBV9 to TRBJ2-7; 8 bases line up with TRBD1. There are 16 residues in the CDR3. CDR1 and CDR2 (germline): SGDLS, YYNGEE. Germline trimming cut 0 bases from V and 1 base from J; bases unmatched to any gene: 6.

At least ten counts were recorded for this clonotype. The chain is built from TRBV7-2 and TRBJ2-7; 13 nucleotides align to TRBD2. Germline V CDR1 and CDR2: SGHTA, FQGNSA. The V segment lost 1 base and the J segment 6 bases; nucleotides outside the gene matches: 0. This CDR3 is 14 amino acids long. The CDR3 reads CASSLGTSGSEQYF. CDR3 nucleotides: TGTGCCAGCAGCTTAGGGACTAGCGGGAGCGAGCAGTACTTC.

The chain recombines TRBV7-3 with TRBJ2-5; D call uncertain. CDR1 SGHTA and CDR2 FQGTGA come from the germline V gene. This CDR3 comprises 12 residues. Trimming cost V 9 bases and J 3 bases, with 11 bases left between them. The CDR3 region is CASGVDKETQYF. The CDR3 DNA reads as TGTGCCAGTGGGGTCGACAAAGAGACCCAGTACTTC.

The sample holds many counts of this clonotype. This chain uses TRBV12-3 or TRBV12-4 with TRBJ2-6; D uncertain. The CDR3 is 15 residues long. V dropped 5 bases and J dropped 5 bases, with 13 bases sitting between them. DNA of the CDR3: TGTGCCAGCAGTACGAATGTAGACAGGGCCAACGTCCTGACTTTC. Translated, it gives CASSTNVDRANVLTF.

This clonotype was detected only a few times. The genes are TRBV7-6 and TRBJ1-6; D is perhaps TRBD1 (5 bases). This CDR3 has 17 amino acids. The ends were cut back, 3 bases at V and 0 bases at J, with 12 bases in the middle. The germline V gene encodes CDR1 SGHVS and CDR2 FNYEAQ. In nucleotides, the CDR3 is TGTGCCAGCAGCTTGGGACCGCCGAGCTCCTATAATTCACCCCTCCACTTT. Encoded protein: CASSLGPPSSYNSPLHF. The whole variable domain, remainder taken from reference TRBV7-6 and TRBJ1-6, is GAGVSQSPRYKVTKRGQDVALRCDPISGHVSLYWYRQALGQGPEFLTYFNYEAQQDKSGLPNDRFSAERPEGSISTLTIQRTEQRDSAMYRCASSLGPPSSYNSPLHFGNGTRLTVT.

This chain uses TRBV6-1 with TRBJ1-1; D is undetermined. Germline V gene sequence: CDR1 MNHNS, CDR2 SASEGT. V dropped 7 bases and J dropped 0 bases, with 15 bases sitting between them. The CDR3 sequence is 15 residues long. CDR3 bases: TGTGCCAGCACTTCCCGAGGAGGGATGAACACTGAAGCTTTCTTT. Translating it yields CASTSRGGMNTEAFF.

V gene TRBV13 combines with J gene TRBJ2-1; 8 bases map to TRBD2. There are 16 residues in the CDR3. With 7 bases clipped from V and 4 bases from J, the junction kept 12 bases outside the gene matches. Germline lookup yields CDR1 PRHDT and CDR2 FYEKMQ (reference sequence). The CDR3 nucleotides read TGTGCCAGCATCGGTCTGGCGGGAGGTCTTTACAATGAGCAGTTCTTC. Translating it yields CASIGLAGGLYNEQFF.

This clonotype was detected many times. The J gene is TRBJ1-4, the V gene TRBV20-1, with TRBD1 matching 9 bases. V lost 2 bases and J lost 6; bases outside the gene matches: 4. The CDR3 is 14 amino acids. Germline CDR1 DFQATT, CDR2 SNEGSKA (reference sequence). The CDR3 coding sequence is TGCAGTGCTAGATTGGGACAGGGTGATGAAAAACTGTTTTTT. Translated, it gives CSARLGQGDEKLFF.

In its sample, this clonotype was seen many times. The genes are TRBV28 and TRBJ2-1; 7 bases are shared with TRBD2. Germline CDR1 and CDR2: MDHEN and SYDVKM. V shed 3 bases and J 5 bases; nucleotides not matched to a gene: 4. CDR3 length: 14 residues. CDR3 DNA sequence: TGTGCCAGCAGTTTTTGGGGGGGAGACAATGAGCAGTTCTTC. This encodes CASSFWGGDNEQFF.

This clonotype was recorded at least ten times. The chain has TRBV12-3 or TRBV12-4 and TRBJ2-6; weak D call: TRBD2 (5 bases). The CDR3 is 14 residues long. The V end was cut by 6 bases, the J end by 1 base, with 7 bases between. The CDR3 spells CASRRESGANVLTF. In DNA form, the CDR3 reads TGTGCCAGCAGGAGGGAGTCTGGGGCCAACGTCCTGACTTTC.

This clonotype has a handful of counts. The genes are TRBV6-1 and TRBJ2-2; D is possibly TRBD1 or TRBD2 (5 bases each). Trimming shortened V by 10 bases and J by 4 bases, and 16 bases separated the two germline ends. This CDR3 comprises 14 residues. CDR1 and CDR2 (germline): MNHNS, SASEGT. The CDR3 here is CATGRDQLTGELFF. DNA of the CDR3: TGTGCCACCGGCAGGGACCAACTCACCGGGGAGCTGTTTTTT.

J is TRBJ1-1 and V is TRBV4-1, with 7 bases matching TRBD1. Per the germline V gene, CDR1 is MGHRA and CDR2 is YSYEKL. The length of the CDR3 is 15 residues. Trimming cost V 5 bases and J 1 base; bases outside gene matches: 7. CDR3 sequence (DNA): TGCGCCAGCAGCGTCCAGGGGGTAGGGAACACTGAAGCTTTCTTT. Protein product: CASSVQGVGNTEAFF.

This clonotype was counted at least ten times. V is TRBV11-2 and J is TRBJ2-4; D is possibly TRBD1 (5 bases). Germline-derived CDR1 and CDR2 are SGHAT and FQNNGV. The CDR3 totals 14 residues. V gave up 4 bases and J gave up 7 bases, with 14 bases separating them. The CDR3 DNA sequence: TGTGCCAGCAGCTCAAGAATAGCAGGGAACATTCAGTACTTC. Residues: CASSSRIAGNIQYF.

This clonotype was detected ten times or more. V is TRBV11-2 and J is TRBJ2-4; possibly TRBD1 for D (6 bases). Germline CDR1 and CDR2: SGHAT and FQNNGV. CDR3 length: 14 amino acids. Between the trimmed V and J ends, which lost 8 bases and 7 bases, there was a span of 18 bases. The CDR3 nucleotides read TGTGCCAGCCGATTTAGGGGGAAAGGGAACATTCAGTACTTC. This codes for CASRFRGKGNIQYF.

The J gene is TRBJ1-5, the V gene TRBV6-2 or TRBV6-3, with no clear D. Trimming removed 2 bases from V and 3 bases from J, with 5 bases in between. The CDR3 has 13 amino acids. CDR1 and CDR2 from the germline V gene are MNHEY and SVGEGT. CDR3 loop: CASSYGINQPQHF. CDR3 nucleotides: TGTGCCAGCAGTTACGGTATCAATCAGCCCCAGCATTTT.

This clonotype was detected only a few times. This rearrangement joins TRBV7-6 to TRBJ2-3, with 7 bases aligning to TRBD2. CDR1 SGHVS and CDR2 FNYEAQ come from the germline V gene. The J segment lost 5 bases and the V segment lost 5 bases, leaving 10 bases of the junction unmatched. The CDR3 consists of 15 residues. The CDR3 coding sequence is TGTGCCAGCAGCCGACTAGCTCAGGGAGGAGATACGCAGTATTTT. It yields the protein CASSRLAQGGDTQYF.

This clonotype was counted many times. J is TRBJ2-7 and V is TRBV5-1; 10 bases are a match to TRBD1. The CDR3 contains 14 residues. CDR1 is SGHRS, CDR2 YFSETQ, per germline. With V trimmed by 1 base and J by 5 bases, 3 bases remained unmatched. CDR3 bases: TGCGCCAGCAGCTTGTCCGGACAGGGGGACGAGCAGTACTTC. Encoded protein: CASSLSGQGDEQYF.